This T cell receptor (beta chain) emerged from a study of blood T cell repertoires in COVID-19. Study-level information: Samples representing acute and convalescent COVID-19 were sourced from the United States, Italy and Spain. Sources were T cells, B-cell-depleted T cells, or PBMCs; the material itself was cDNA or gDNA.

J was trimmed by 1 base and V by 6 bases; bases with no gene match: 11. The V gene's germline CDR1 is MNHEY and CDR2 SMNVEV (reference sequence). The CDR3 is made up of 16 amino acids. In the authors' methods: Amplification from reference gene primers served as the basis for estimated nucleated cell counts. The method was immunoSEQ multiplex PCR; TCRdb's version includes in-frame clones alone and lacks a portion of them. That table is the source of V, J and clone size, and D and trimming were worked out from the DNA. The repertoire holds about 57,000 clones, with about 91% as singletons. The chain is built from TRBV27 and TRBJ1-1, with 7 bases lining up with TRBD1. The sequence was collected from a man aged 60 to 69 with acute or convalescent COVID-19. Sequencing was performed on peripheral blood. The CDR3 protein is CASSSPGQTRNTEAFF. The CDR3 region has the DNA TGTGCCAGCAGCTCCCCGGGACAGACAAGGAACACTGAAGCTTTCTTT.